This T cell receptor beta chain came from a study of blood T cell repertoires in COVID-19. Background on the study: PBMCs, B-cell-depleted T cells, or T cells provided the cDNA or gDNA that made up the material.

Germline V gene data show CDR1 as SGHVS and CDR2 as FQNEAQ. V gave up 3 bases and J gave up 4 bases, with 16 bases separating them. The CDR3 length is 16 residues. Participants had their cohort set by participant-reported clinical history. Per the original methods: Amplified reference gene primers provided the basis for estimating nucleated cell counts. The protocol was immunoSEQ multiplex PCR, while the TCRdb copy is restricted to in-frame clones and leaves out a portion. The V and J calls and the clone size are those of that table, but D and trimming were determined from the DNA. This sample has some 220,000 clones; approximately 87% occur once, and the top ten carry 3% to 3.5%.

The genes are TRBV7-8 and TRBJ1-5; possibly TRBD1 for D (6 bases). The receptor was isolated from a woman between 45 and 60 years old in a cohort exposed to, infected with or recovered from COVID-19 (not recorded which). The sequenced sample consisted of PBMCs or T cells enriched from blood (not recorded which). The CDR3 nucleotides are TGTGCCAGCAGCTTCCTCTCGGGCAGGGGTAATCAGCCCCAGCATTTT. Its protein is CASSFLSGRGNQPQHF.